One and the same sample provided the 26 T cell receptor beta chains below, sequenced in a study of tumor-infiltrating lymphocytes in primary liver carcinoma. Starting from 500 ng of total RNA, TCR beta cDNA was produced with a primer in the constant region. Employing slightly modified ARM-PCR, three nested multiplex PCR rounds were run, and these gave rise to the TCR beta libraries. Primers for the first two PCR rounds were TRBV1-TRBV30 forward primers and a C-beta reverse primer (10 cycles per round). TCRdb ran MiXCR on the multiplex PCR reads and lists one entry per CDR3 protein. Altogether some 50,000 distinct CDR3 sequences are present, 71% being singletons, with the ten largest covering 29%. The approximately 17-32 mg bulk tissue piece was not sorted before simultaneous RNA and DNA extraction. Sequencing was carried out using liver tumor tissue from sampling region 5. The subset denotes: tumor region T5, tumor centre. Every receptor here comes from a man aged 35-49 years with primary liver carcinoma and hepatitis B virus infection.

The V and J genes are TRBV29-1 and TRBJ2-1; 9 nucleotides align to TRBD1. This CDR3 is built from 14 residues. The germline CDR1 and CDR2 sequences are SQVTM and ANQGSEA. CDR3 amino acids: CSGLPGQGLDEQFF. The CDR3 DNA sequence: TGCAGTGGATTGCCGGGACAGGGCCTGGATGAGCAGTTCTTC.

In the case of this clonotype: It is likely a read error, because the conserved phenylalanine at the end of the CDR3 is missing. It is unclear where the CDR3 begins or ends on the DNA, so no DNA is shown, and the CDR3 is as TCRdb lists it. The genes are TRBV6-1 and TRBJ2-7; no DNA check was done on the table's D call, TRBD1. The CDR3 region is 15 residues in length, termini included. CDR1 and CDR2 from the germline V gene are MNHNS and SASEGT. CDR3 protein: CASTPRRGAILEHYI.

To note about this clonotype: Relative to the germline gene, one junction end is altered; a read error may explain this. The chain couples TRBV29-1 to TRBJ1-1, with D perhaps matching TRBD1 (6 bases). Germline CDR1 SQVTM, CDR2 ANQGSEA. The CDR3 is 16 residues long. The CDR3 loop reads CSVGGARDIMNTDAFF. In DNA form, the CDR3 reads TGCAGCGTTGGCGGGGCCAGGGACATTATGAACACTGACGCTTTCTTT.

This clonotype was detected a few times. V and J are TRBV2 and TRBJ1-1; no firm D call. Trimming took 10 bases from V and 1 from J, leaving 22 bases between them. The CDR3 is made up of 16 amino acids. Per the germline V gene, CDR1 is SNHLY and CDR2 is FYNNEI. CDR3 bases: TGTGCCATCTTCACCATAGCTGGAACCCCGAACACTGAAGCTTTCTTT. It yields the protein CAIFTIAGTPNTEAFF.

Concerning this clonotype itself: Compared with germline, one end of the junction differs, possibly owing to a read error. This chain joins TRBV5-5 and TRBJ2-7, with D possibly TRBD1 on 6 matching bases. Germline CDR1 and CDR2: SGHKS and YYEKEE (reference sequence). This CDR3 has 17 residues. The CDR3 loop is CPSSSAARTEGIYGQYF. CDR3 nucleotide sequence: TGCCCAAGCAGCTCGGCGGCGAGGACAGAGGGAATCTACGGGCAGTACTTC.

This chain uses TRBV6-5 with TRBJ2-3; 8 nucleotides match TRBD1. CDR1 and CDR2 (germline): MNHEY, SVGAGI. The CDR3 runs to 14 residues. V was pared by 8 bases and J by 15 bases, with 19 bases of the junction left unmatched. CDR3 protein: CASGRAGGTDMHYF. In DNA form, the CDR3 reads TGTGCCAGCGGCCGAGCAGGGGGCACAGATATGCACTATTTT.

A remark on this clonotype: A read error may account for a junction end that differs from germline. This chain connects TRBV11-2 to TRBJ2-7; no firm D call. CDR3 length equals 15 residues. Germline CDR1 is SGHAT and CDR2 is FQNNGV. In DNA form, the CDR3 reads TGTGCCAACAGCCTATCTGTGCGAATATCATACGAGCAGTACTTC. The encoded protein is CANSLSVRISYEQYF.

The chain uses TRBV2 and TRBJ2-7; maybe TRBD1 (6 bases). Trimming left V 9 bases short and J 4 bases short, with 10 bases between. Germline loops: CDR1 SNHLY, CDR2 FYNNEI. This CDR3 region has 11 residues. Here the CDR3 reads CARRTDYEQYF. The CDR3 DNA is TGTGCCAGAAGGACAGATTACGAGCAGTACTTC.

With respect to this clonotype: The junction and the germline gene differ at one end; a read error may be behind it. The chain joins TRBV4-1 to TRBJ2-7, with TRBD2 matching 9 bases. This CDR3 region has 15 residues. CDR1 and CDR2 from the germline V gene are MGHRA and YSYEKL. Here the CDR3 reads CARSQDHSGRYGQYF. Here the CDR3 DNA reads TGCGCCAGGAGCCAAGATCACAGCGGGAGGTACGGGCAGTACTTC.

CDR3 sequence: CATLVTGVHYGYTF. The CDR3 nucleotides read TGTGCCACTCTCGTGACAGGGGTGCACTATGGCTACACCTTC. The chain employs TRBV6-1 and TRBJ1-2; 8 bases line up with TRBD1. Losses at the gene ends were 10 bases for V and 3 bases for J; bases not matched to a gene: 10. The CDR3 runs 14 residues. Germline V gene data show CDR1 as MNHNS and CDR2 as SASEGT.

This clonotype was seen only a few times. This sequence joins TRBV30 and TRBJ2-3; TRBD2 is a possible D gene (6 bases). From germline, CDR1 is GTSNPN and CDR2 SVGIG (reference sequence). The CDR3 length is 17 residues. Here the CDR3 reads CVCRRPGDPGSTDTQYF. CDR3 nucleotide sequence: TGTGTCTGTCGGCGGCCGGGGGACCCCGGAAGCACAGATACGCAGTATTTT.

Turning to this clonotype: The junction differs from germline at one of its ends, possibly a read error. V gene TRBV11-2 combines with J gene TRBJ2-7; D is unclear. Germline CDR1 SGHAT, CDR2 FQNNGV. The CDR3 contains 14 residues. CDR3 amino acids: CASGLTDIAYGQYF. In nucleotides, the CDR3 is TGTGCCAGCGGCTTAACTGACATTGCCTACGGGCAGTACTTC.

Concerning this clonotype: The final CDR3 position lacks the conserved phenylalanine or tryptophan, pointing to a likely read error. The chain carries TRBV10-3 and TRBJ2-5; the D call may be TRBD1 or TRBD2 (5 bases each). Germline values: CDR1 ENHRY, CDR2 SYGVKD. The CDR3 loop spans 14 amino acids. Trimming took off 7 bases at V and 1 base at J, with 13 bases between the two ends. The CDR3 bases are TGTGCCATCAAGGGAGAGGGACCCCAAGAGACCCAGTACTCC. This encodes CAIKGEGPQETQYS.

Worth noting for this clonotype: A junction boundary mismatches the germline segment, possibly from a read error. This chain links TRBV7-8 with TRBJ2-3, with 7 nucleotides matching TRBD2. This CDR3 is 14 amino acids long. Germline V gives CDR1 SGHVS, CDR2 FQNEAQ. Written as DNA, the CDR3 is TGTGTCAGCTGCTTAGGACTAGGCACAGATACGCAGTATTTT. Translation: CVSCLGLGTDTQYF.

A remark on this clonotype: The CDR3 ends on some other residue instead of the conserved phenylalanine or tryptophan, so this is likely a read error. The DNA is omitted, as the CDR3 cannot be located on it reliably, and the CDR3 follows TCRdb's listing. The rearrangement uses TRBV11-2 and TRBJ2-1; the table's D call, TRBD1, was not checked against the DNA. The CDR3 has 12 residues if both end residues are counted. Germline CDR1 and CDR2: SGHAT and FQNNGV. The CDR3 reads CAGGGIYNEQLY.

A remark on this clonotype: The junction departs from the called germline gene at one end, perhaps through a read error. The CDR3 DNA is TGTGCCAGCGAGACGAGCACAGGTACGCAGTATTTT. It encodes CASETSTGTQYF. The chain employs TRBV6-6 and TRBJ2-3; D is possibly TRBD1 (5 bases). The CDR3 is 12 amino acids. Germline loops: CDR1 MNHNY, CDR2 SVGAGI (reference sequence).

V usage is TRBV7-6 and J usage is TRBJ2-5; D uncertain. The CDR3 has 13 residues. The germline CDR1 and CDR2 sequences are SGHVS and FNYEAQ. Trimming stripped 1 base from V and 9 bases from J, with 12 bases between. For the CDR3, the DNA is TGTGCCAGCAGCTTAGGAATGATTGAGGCCCAGTACTTC. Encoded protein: CASSLGMIEAQYF.

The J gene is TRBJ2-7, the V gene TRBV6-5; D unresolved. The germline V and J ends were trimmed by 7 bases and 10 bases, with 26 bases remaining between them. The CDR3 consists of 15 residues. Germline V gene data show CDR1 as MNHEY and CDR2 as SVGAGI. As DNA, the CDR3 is TGTGCCAGCACCTACTCCCGGCCAGGCACCTACGGACAGTACTTC. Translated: CASTYSRPGTYGQYF.

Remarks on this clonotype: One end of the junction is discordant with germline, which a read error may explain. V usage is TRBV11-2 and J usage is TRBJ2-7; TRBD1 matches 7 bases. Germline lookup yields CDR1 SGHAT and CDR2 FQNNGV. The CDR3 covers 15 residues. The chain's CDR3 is CTSSSRGGRRYEQYF. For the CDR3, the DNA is TGTACCAGCAGCTCTAGAGGGGGCCGGAGGTACGAGCAGTACTTT.

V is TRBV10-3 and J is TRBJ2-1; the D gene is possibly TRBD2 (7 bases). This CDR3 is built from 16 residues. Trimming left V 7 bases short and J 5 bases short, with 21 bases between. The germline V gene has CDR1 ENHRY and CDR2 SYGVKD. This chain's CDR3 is CAIKPWGRELNNEQFF. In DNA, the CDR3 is TGTGCCATCAAACCCTGGGGGCGGGAGTTGAACAATGAGCAGTTCTTC.

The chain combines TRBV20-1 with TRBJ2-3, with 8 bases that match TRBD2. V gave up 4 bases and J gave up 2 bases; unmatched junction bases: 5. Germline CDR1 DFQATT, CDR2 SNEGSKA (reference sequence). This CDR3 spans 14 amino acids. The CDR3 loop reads CSATSGFNTDTQYF. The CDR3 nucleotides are TGCAGTGCTACTAGCGGGTTTAACACAGATACGCAGTATTTT.

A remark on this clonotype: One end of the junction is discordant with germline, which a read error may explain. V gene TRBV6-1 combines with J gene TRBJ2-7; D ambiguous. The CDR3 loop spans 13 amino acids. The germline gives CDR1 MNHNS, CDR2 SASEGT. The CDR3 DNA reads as TGTGCTAGCAGTGAATGGGTTTTCTACGGGCAGAACTTC. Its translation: CASSEWVFYGQNF.

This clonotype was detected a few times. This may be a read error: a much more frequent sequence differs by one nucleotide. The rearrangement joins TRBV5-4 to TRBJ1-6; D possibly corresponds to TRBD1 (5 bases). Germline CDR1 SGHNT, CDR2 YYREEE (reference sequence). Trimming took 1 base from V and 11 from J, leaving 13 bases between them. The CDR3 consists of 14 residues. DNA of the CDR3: TGTGCCAGCAGCTTGATAGGGGTGAATCCACCCCTCCACTTT. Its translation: CASSLIGVNPPLHF.

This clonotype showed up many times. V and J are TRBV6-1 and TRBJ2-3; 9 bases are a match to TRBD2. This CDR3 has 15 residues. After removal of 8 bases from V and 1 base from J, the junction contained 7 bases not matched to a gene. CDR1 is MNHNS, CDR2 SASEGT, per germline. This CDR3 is CASHLLAGGTDTQYF. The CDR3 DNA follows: TGTGCCAGCCATCTTTTAGCGGGGGGCACAGATACGCAGTATTTT.

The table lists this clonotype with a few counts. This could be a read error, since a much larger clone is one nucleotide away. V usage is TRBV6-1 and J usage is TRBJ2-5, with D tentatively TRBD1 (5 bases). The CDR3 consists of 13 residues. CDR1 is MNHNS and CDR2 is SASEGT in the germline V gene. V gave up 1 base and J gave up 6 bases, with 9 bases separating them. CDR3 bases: TGTGCCAGCAGTGAAGAGACAGTGCAGACCCAGTACTTC. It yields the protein CASSEETVQTQYF.

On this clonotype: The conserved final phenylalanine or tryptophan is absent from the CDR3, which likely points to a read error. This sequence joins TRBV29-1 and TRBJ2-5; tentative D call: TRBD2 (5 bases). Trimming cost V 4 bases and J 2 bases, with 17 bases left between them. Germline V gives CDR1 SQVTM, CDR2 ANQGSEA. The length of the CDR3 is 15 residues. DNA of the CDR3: TGCAGCGTTGTGCAAGGAGGCTCATCTCAAGAGACCCAGTACATC. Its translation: CSVVQGGSSQETQYI.